This T cell receptor beta chain was identified in a study of shared clonotypes between healthy human individuals. Turning to the study itself: Each donor contributed plates that comprised three CD4 naive, three CD4 memory, two CD8 naive and one CD8 memory.

The germline V gene encodes CDR1 SGDLS and CDR2 YYNGEE. Trimming pared 0 bases from V and 8 bases from J, leaving 15 bases between. This CDR3 has 15 amino acids. The deep-level immunoSEQ assay was used. Per the authors' pipeline: Owing to the provision of junction-only sequences devoid of quality scores by immunoSEQ, filtering differed. Produced via immunoSEQ multiplex PCR; TCRdb's table is partial and in-frame only. D and trimming were read from the DNA, whereas the V and J calls and clone size are those reported in that table. The table has some 2.3 million clones, about 92% seen once. This clonotype originated in a man in his late teens or twenties in good health. Some clones in this sample may be carry-over from other donors' samples. The chain joins TRBV9 to TRBJ2-1; D possibly corresponds to TRBD1 (5 bases). Sequenced input: naive CD4+ T cells from PBMCs. The subset denotes: CD45RA+ positively selected. The CDR3, as DNA: TGTGCCAGCAGCGTAGGGGGCAGGGCCAGCGATGAGCAGTTCTTC. Translating it yields CASSVGGRASDEQFF. Using reference TRBV9 and TRBJ2-1 for the parts outside the CDR3, the full variable domain is DSGVTQTPKHLITATGQRVTLRCSPRSGDLSVYWYQQSLDQGLQFLIQYYNGEERAKGNILERFSAQQFPDLHSELNLSSLELGDSALYFCASSVGGRASDEQFFGPGTRLTVL.